Presented here are 27 T cell receptor beta chains from one specimen sequenced in a study of CD8 T cells in Susac syndrome. Random hexamers were used to reverse transcribe about 0.5 to 1 ug of RNA. TCRdb used MiXCR to reprocess the immunoSEQ multiplex PCR reads, holding one entry per CDR3 protein. Of about 150,000 distinct CDR3 sequences listed, 95% to 96% were seen once; the top ten hold roughly 0.15%. The sample was CD8+ T cells from PBMCs. The source of these receptors is a human donor with multiple sclerosis.

The J gene is TRBJ1-2, the V gene TRBV19; D is undetermined. V lost 8 bases to trimming and J lost 4 bases, with 11 bases between them. CDR1 is LNHDA, CDR2 SQIVND, per germline (reference sequence). The CDR3 totals 12 residues. The DNA of the CDR3 is TGTGCCAGTGGAGCGGGAATCTATGGCTACACCTTC. Protein product: CASGAGIYGYTF.

The chain combines TRBV6-6 with TRBJ2-7, with 7 nucleotides matching TRBD1. Germline loops: CDR1 MNHNY, CDR2 SVGAGI (reference sequence). V shed 5 bases and J 3 bases; nucleotides not matched to a gene: 7. The CDR3 is 14 amino acids. The CDR3 loop is CASSLSDRVYEQYF. CDR3 nucleotide sequence: TGTGCCAGCAGTCTATCCGACAGGGTCTACGAGCAGTACTTC.

The rearrangement joins TRBV29-1 to TRBJ1-3; 10 nucleotides match TRBD1. The CDR3 has 16 amino acids. V dropped 0 bases and J dropped 4; count of bases not matched to a gene: 6. The V gene's germline CDR1 is SQVTM and CDR2 ANQGSEA. The CDR3 reads CSVEDIGQGVGNTIYF. The CDR3 DNA sequence: TGCAGCGTTGAAGATATTGGACAGGGGGTAGGAAACACCATATATTTT.

The rearrangement uses TRBV2 and TRBJ2-1; D is undetermined. The CDR3 consists of 13 residues. Between the trimmed V and J ends, which lost 6 bases and 9 bases, there was a span of 15 bases. The V gene's germline CDR1 is SNHLY and CDR2 FYNNEI. The CDR3 coding sequence is TGTGCCAGCAGATCCGGCCTGACCATTGAGCAGTTCTTC. Translation gives CASRSGLTIEQFF.

A note on this clonotype: The DNA is omitted, as the CDR3 cannot be located on it reliably, and the CDR3 follows TCRdb's listing. The chain couples TRBV7-9 to TRBJ1-2. Germline CDR1 is SEHNR and CDR2 is FQNEAQ (reference sequence). The CDR3 spans 13 residues, counting both ends. Here the CDR3 reads CASSFGNGYGYTF.

The genes are TRBV12-3 or TRBV12-4 and TRBJ2-2, with D uncertain. The CDR3 length is 12 residues. Trimming took off 4 bases at V and 5 bases at J, with 5 bases between the two ends. The CDR3 coding sequence is TGTGCCAGCAGTTATGGTACCGGGGAGCTGTTTTTT. This gives the protein CASSYGTGELFF.

The chain employs TRBV20-1 and TRBJ1-1; D is unclear. Germline values: CDR1 DFQATT, CDR2 SNEGSKA (reference sequence). This CDR3 spans 11 amino acids. V lost 2 bases, J lost 7 bases, and 8 bases lay in between. This chain's CDR3 is CSARLGIEAFF. The DNA for the CDR3 is TGCAGTGCTAGACTGGGCATTGAAGCTTTCTTT.

V and J are TRBV13 and TRBJ2-7; D perhaps matches TRBD2 (6 bases). Germline CDR1 and CDR2: PRHDT and FYEKMQ (reference sequence). This CDR3 spans 15 amino acids. Trimming shortened V by 1 base and J by 3 bases, and 13 bases separated the two germline ends. The CDR3 region has the DNA TGTGCCAGCAGCTTAGATGGCGGGGAGATCTACGAGCAGTACTTC. Protein: CASSLDGGEIYEQYF.

The rearrangement joins TRBV13 to TRBJ1-2; a weak D match, TRBD1 (6 bases). The CDR3 consists of 14 residues. V was shortened by 6 bases and J by 1 base, with 12 bases between the two germline ends. The germline V gene encodes CDR1 PRHDT and CDR2 FYEKMQ (reference sequence). The CDR3 loop is CASRTTGNNYGYTF. For the CDR3, the DNA is TGTGCCAGCAGAACAACAGGGAATAACTATGGCTACACCTTC.

This clonotype was counted only a few times. Here the CDR3 reads CAWGSGTNNEQFF. Written as DNA, the CDR3 is TGTGCCTGGGGATCCGGGACAAACAATGAGCAGTTCTTC. The chain employs TRBV30 and TRBJ2-1; perhaps TRBD1 as D (6 bases). Germline V gene lookup returns CDR1 GTSNPN and CDR2 SVGIG (reference sequence). Trimming stripped 5 bases from V and 5 bases from J, with 13 bases between. The CDR3 is 13 residues long. Using reference TRBV30 and TRBJ2-1 for the parts outside the CDR3, the full variable domain is SQTIHQWPATLVQPVGSPLSLECTVEGTSNPNLYWYRQAAGRGLQLLFYSVGIGQISSEVPQNLSASRPQDRQFILSSKKLLLSDSGFYLCAWGSGTNNEQFFGPGTRLTVL.

The chain joins TRBV29-1 to TRBJ2-2; D possibly matches TRBD1 or TRBD2 (5 bases each). CDR1 is SQVTM, CDR2 ANQGSEA, per germline. The length of the CDR3 is 14 residues. Deletions cut 5 bases from V and 4 bases from J, with 14 bases between. CDR3 residues: CSVPGRGFTGELFF. The DNA of the CDR3 is TGCAGCGTTCCGGGGCGAGGTTTCACCGGGGAGCTGTTTTTT.

The V and J genes are TRBV15 and TRBJ1-1; no firm D call. V was trimmed by 5 bases and J by 0 bases, leaving 13 bases between them. The CDR3 spans 15 residues. Germline assignment: CDR1 LNHNV and CDR2 YYDKDF (reference sequence). CDR3: CATSSSPGVNTEAFF. The DNA for the CDR3 is TGTGCCACCAGCTCTAGCCCTGGGGTGAACACTGAAGCTTTCTTT.

This chain uses TRBV10-3 with TRBJ2-2, with TRBD2 matching over 9 bases. The CDR3 has 17 amino acids. Per germline, CDR1 ENHRY and CDR2 SYGVKD. The V segment lost 6 bases and the J segment 7 bases; nucleotides outside the gene matches: 15. The CDR3 sequence: CAIRSTSGSPLDGELFF. The DNA for the CDR3 is TGTGCCATCAGGTCGACTAGCGGTTCTCCGCTGGACGGGGAGCTGTTTTTT.

The J gene is TRBJ2-1, the V gene TRBV4-2; D perhaps matches TRBD1 (6 bases). The length of the CDR3 is 16 residues. V lost 0 bases and J lost 0, with 9 bases in between. The germline V gene encodes CDR1 LGHNA and CDR2 YNFKEQ. Written as DNA, the CDR3 is TGTGCCAGCAGCCAAGAACAGGGAAGCTCCTACAATGAGCAGTTCTTC. This translates into CASSQEQGSSYNEQFF.

The gene calls are TRBV13 and TRBJ2-2; perhaps TRBD2 as D (5 bases). Trimming pared 5 bases from V and 2 bases from J, leaving 12 bases between. The CDR3 consists of 15 residues. Germline V gene data show CDR1 as PRHDT and CDR2 as FYEKMQ (reference sequence). DNA for the CDR3: TGTGCCAGCAGCCCGGCGAGGGCCAACACCGGGGAGCTGTTTTTT. This codes for CASSPARANTGELFF.

The CDR3 reads CSAPGVRQDTQYF. Here the CDR3 DNA reads TGCAGCGCCCCCGGCGTTCGACAAGATACGCAGTATTTT. This chain joins TRBV29-1 and TRBJ2-3; no clear D gene. The germline V gene encodes CDR1 SQVTM and CDR2 ANQGSEA. This CDR3 region has 13 residues. V was shortened by 7 bases and J by 5 bases, with 16 bases between the two germline ends.

This chain links TRBV6-1 with TRBJ2-7, with D hard to call. Per germline, CDR1 MNHNS and CDR2 SASEGT. Trimming cost V 6 bases and J 2 bases, with 11 bases left between them. This CDR3 has 13 residues. CDR3 loop: CASSQDKPYEQYV. Written as DNA, the CDR3 is TGTGCCAGCAGCCAAGACAAACCCTACGAGCAGTACGTC.

The chain employs TRBV3-1 and TRBJ2-1, with 10 bases identical to TRBD2. Germline loops: CDR1 LGHDT, CDR2 YNNKEL (reference sequence). With V trimmed by 3 bases and J by 8 bases, 7 bases remained unmatched. CDR3 length equals 15 residues. The chain's CDR3 is CASSQLAGARYEQFF. CDR3 sequence (DNA): TGTGCCAGCAGCCAGCTAGCGGGGGCTCGGTATGAGCAGTTCTTC.

The sample holds one count of this clonotype. The chain uses TRBV27 and TRBJ1-4, with TRBD1 as a possible D gene (5 bases). V lost 6 bases to trimming and J lost 9 bases, with 14 bases between them. There are 13 residues in the CDR3. Germline CDR1 and CDR2: MNHEY and SMNVEV (reference sequence). In nucleotides, the CDR3 is TGTGCCAGCAGGGGGCTAGGGGATAAAAAACTGTTTTTT. As protein: CASRGLGDKKLFF.

The rearrangement links TRBV7-9 to TRBJ1-6, with a tentative D call TRBD1 (6 bases). The germline gives CDR1 SEHNR, CDR2 FQNEAQ (reference sequence). The CDR3 has 15 amino acids. Trimming removed 5 bases at V and 9 bases at J, with 17 bases between. The CDR3 is CASSRGDTQGSPLHF. CDR3 bases: TGTGCCAGCAGCCGCGGGGACACTCAAGGTTCACCCCTCCACTTT.

The rearrangement uses TRBV12-5 and TRBJ2-1; D not resolved. The CDR3 is 12 amino acids. Germline CDR1 is LGHNT and CDR2 is FRNRAP. Trimming took off 8 bases at V and 6 bases at J, with 11 bases between the two ends. The CDR3 sequence: CASQWGANEQFF. The CDR3 DNA sequence: TGTGCTAGTCAGTGGGGTGCCAATGAGCAGTTCTTC. The variable domain in full, with the rest retrieved from reference TRBV12-5 and TRBJ2-1, is DARVTQTPRHKVTEMGQEVTMRCQPILGHNTVFWYRQTMMQGLELLAYFRNRAPLDDSGMPKDRFSAEMPDATLATLKIQPSEPRDSAVYFCASQWGANEQFFGPGTRLTVL.

CDR3 coding DNA: TGTGCCAGCAGTGTCGGGAGCAATCAGCCCCAGCATTTT. Its translation is CASSVGSNQPQHF. The chain is built from TRBV25-1 and TRBJ1-5; D is undetermined. V was clipped by 4 bases and J by 1 base, with 5 bases between them. This CDR3 has 13 residues. Per germline, CDR1 MGHDK and CDR2 SYGVNS.

The V and J genes are TRBV15 and TRBJ2-7, with 7 bases identical to TRBD1. Germline loops: CDR1 LNHNV, CDR2 YYDKDF (reference sequence). This CDR3 has 14 amino acids. Unmatched junction bases numbered 6, after V lost 0 bases and J lost 7 bases. Written as DNA, the CDR3 is TGTGCCACCAGCAGAGATCGAGGGGGCCGGGAGCAGTACGTC. This codes for CATSRDRGGREQYV.

The chain uses TRBV2 and TRBJ2-7; 7 nucleotides agree with TRBD1. The trim removed 8 bases at V and 2 bases at J, leaving 9 bases unmatched. Germline CDR1 SNHLY, CDR2 FYNNEI. The CDR3 runs to 14 residues. CDR3 region: CASATGDSPYEQYF. The CDR3 coding sequence is TGTGCCAGCGCAACCGGGGACAGCCCCTACGAGCAGTACTTC.

This chain connects TRBV27 to TRBJ2-1; unclear D gene. The CDR3 runs 14 residues. Germline CDR1 reads MNHEY; CDR2 reads SMNVEV (reference sequence). The ends were cut back, 7 bases at V and 0 bases at J, with 10 bases in the middle. CDR3 in DNA: TGTGCCAGCACGAACTTGAGCTCCTACAATGAGCAGTTCTTC. Its translation: CASTNLSSYNEQFF.

The chain is built from TRBV19 and TRBJ2-1; D possibly corresponds to TRBD2 (5 bases). CDR3 length: 13 amino acids. V dropped 8 bases and J dropped 6 bases, with 14 bases sitting between them. Germline loops: CDR1 LNHDA, CDR2 SQIVND (reference sequence). This chain's CDR3 is CASSPVRGNEQFF. CDR3 DNA: TGTGCCAGTTCACCGGTCCGGGGCAATGAGCAGTTCTTC.

The chain couples TRBV12-3 or TRBV12-4 to TRBJ2-1; perhaps D is TRBD1 or TRBD2 (5 bases each). The CDR3 is 14 residues long. Deletions cut 0 bases from V and 7 bases from J, with 10 bases between. The CDR3 is CASSLATGANEQFF. The DNA of the CDR3 is TGTGCCAGCAGTTTAGCCACCGGGGCGAATGAGCAGTTCTTC.